The present T cell receptor beta chain was sequenced within a study of blood T cells in healthy people across ages. Per sample, at least 6 micrograms of total RNA were extracted. The second PCR ran roughly 6 to 11 cycles with a sample-barcoded 5' primer and J-beta primers. MiXCR was run by TCRdb on the 5' RACE reads, yielding one entry per CDR3 protein. Of about 630,000 distinct CDR3 sequences detected, around a fifth appear once; the ten largest clones hold roughly 3.7%. A word on this clonotype: Its antigen is undetermined.

Overall study results and limits: With donor CMV status unknown, expanded clonotype changes were possibly confounded.

The CDR3 spans 13 residues. Germline CDR1 and CDR2: SGHAT and FQNNGV. The V and J ends lost 3 bases and 5 bases respectively, with 8 bases between them. The sequencing sample was made of blood. The origin of this receptor is a man in his 70s in good health. The chain recombines TRBV11-2 with TRBJ2-4; D unclear. This CDR3 reads CASSFTVQNIQYF. The DNA for the CDR3 is TGTGCCAGCAGCTTTACCGTTCAAAACATTCAGTACTTC.